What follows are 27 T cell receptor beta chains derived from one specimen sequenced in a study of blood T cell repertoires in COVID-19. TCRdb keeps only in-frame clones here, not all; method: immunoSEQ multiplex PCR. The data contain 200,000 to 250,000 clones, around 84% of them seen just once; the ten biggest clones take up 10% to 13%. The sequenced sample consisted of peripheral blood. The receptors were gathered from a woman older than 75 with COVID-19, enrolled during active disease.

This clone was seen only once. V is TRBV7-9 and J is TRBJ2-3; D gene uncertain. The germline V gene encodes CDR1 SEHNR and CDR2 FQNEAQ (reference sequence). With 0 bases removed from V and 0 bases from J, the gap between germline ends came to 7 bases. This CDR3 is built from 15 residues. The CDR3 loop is CASSLAGPSTDTQYF. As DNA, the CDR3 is TGTGCCAGCAGCTTAGCGGGCCCTAGCACAGATACGCAGTATTTT.

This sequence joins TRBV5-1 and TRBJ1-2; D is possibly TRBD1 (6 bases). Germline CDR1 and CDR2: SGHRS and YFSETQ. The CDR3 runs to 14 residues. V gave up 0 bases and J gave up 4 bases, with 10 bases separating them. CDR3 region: CASSLVQGTYGYTF. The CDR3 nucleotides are TGCGCCAGCAGCTTGGTACAGGGTACCTATGGCTACACCTTC.

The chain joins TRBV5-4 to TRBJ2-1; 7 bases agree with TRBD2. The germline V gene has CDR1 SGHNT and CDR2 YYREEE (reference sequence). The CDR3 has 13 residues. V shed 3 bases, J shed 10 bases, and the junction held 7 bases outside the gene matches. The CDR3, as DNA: TGTGCCAGCAGCTCAGAACCGGGGGGAGAGCAGTTCTTC. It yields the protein CASSSEPGGEQFF.

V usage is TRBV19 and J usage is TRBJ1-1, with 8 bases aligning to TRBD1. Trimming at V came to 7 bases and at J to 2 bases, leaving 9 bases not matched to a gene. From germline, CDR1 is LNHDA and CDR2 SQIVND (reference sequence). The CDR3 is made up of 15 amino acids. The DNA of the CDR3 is TGTGCCAGTATCCCCGACAGGGGTCGAAACACTGAAGCTTTCTTT. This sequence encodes CASIPDRGRNTEAFF.

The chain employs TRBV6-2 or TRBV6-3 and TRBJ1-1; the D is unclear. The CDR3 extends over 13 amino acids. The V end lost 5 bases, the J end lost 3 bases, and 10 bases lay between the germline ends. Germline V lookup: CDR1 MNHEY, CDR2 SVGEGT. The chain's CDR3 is CASSEEEYTEAFF. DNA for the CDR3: TGTGCCAGCAGTGAGGAGGAGTACACTGAAGCTTTCTTT.

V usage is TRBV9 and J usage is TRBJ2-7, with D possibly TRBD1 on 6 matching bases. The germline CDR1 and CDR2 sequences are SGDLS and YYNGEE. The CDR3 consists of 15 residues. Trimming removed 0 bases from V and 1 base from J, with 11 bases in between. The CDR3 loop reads CASSVEWGPSYEQYF. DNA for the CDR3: TGTGCCAGCAGCGTAGAGTGGGGGCCATCCTACGAGCAGTACTTC. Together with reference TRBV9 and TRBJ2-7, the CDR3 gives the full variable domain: DSGVTQTPKHLITATGQRVTLRCSPRSGDLSVYWYQQSLDQGLQFLIQYYNGEERAKGNILERFSAQQFPDLHSELNLSSLELGDSALYFCASSVEWGPSYEQYFGPGTRLTVT.

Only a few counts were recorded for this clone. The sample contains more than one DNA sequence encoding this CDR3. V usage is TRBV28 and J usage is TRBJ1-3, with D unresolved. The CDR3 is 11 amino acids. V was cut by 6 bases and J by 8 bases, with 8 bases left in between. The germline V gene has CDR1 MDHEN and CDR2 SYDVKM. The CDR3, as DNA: TGTGCCAGCAGCCTTCTCGACACCATATATTTT. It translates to CASSLLDTIYF.

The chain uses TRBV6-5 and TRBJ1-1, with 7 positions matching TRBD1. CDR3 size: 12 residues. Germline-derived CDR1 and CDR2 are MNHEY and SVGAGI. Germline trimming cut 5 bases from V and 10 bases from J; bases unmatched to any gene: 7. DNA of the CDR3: TGTGCCAGCAGTCGACAGGGTGCGGGAGCTTTCTTT. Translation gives CASSRQGAGAFF.

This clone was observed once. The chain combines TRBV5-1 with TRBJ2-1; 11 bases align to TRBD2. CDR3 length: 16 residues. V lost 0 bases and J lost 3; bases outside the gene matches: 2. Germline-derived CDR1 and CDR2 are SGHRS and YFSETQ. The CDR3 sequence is CASSLATSGGYNEQFF. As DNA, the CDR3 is TGCGCCAGCAGCTTGGCCACTAGCGGGGGCTACAATGAGCAGTTCTTC.

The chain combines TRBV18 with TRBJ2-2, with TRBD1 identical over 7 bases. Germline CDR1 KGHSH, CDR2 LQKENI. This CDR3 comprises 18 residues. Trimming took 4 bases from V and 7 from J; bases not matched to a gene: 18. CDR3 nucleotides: TGTGCCAGCTCACGAGAGGCCCCAGGGGGAGCTCTGGTCGGGGAGCTGTTTTTT. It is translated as CASSREAPGGALVGELFF. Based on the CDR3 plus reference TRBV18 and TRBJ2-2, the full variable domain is NAGVMQNPRHLVRRRGQEARLRCSPMKGHSHVYWYRQLPEEGLKFMVYLQKENIIDESGMPKERFSAEFPKEGPSILRIQQVVRGDSAAYFCASSREAPGGALVGELFFGEGSRLTVL.

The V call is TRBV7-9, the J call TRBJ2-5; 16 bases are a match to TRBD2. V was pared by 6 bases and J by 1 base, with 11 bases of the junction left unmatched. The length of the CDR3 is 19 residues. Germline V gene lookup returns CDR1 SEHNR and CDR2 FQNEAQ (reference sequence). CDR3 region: CASSISSGLAGGFQETQYF. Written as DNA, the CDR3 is TGTGCCAGCAGTATCTCATCGGGACTAGCGGGGGGGTTCCAAGAGACCCAGTACTTC.

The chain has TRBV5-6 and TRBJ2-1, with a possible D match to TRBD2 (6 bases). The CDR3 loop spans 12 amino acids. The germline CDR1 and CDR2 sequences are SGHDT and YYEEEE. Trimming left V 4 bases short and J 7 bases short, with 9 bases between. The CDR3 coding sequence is TGTGCCAGCAGCCGGGACTTTAATGAGCAGTTCTTC. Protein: CASSRDFNEQFF.

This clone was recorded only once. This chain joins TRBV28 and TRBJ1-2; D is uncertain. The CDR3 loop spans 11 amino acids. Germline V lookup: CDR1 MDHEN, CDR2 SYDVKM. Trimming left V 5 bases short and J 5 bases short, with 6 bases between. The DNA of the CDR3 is TGTGCCAGCAGTCATCAGTATGGCTACACCTTC. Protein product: CASSHQYGYTF.

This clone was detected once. Written as DNA, the CDR3 is TGTGCCAGCAGCCGCACCCAGGTGAACACCGGGGAGCTGTTTTTT. This codes for CASSRTQVNTGELFF. The chain couples TRBV7-2 to TRBJ2-2, with D uncertain. CDR3 length: 15 amino acids. Deletions cut 5 bases from V and 1 base from J, with 11 bases between. Per germline, CDR1 SGHTA and CDR2 FQGNSA.

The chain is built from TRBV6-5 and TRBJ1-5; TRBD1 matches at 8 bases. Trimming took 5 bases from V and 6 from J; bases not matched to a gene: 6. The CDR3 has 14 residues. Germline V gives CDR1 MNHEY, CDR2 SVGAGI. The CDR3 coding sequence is TGTGCCAGCAGTCAATCGACAGGGGCTCAGCCCCAGCATTTT. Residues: CASSQSTGAQPQHF.

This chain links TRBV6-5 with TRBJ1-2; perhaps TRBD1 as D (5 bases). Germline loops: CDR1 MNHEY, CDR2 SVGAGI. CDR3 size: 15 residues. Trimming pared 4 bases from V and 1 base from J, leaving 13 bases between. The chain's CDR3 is CASSFDRNSNYGYTF. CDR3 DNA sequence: TGTGCCAGCAGTTTCGACAGAAACAGTAACTATGGCTACACCTTC.

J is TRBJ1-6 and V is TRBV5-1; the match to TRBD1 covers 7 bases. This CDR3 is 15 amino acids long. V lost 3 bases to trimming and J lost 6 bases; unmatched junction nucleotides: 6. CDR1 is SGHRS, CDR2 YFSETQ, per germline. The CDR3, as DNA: TGCGCCAGCAGCTCACAGGGGACCGGTAATTCACCCCTCCACTTT. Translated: CASSSQGTGNSPLHF.

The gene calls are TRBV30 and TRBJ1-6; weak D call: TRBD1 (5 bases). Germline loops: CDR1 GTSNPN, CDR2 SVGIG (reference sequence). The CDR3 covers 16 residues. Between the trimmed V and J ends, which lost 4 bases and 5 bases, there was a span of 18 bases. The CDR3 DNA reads TGTGCCTGGACCCCAAACCAGGGACTGAATAATTCACCCCTCCACTTT. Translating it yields CAWTPNQGLNNSPLHF.

CDR3 in DNA: TGTGCCAGCAGTGAAGGCGGGGGGGCCGAAGAGACCCAGTACTTC. Its protein is CASSEGGGAEETQYF. The rearrangement uses TRBV2 and TRBJ2-5; TRBD2 matches 9 bases. V shed 1 base and J 3 bases; nucleotides not matched to a gene: 3. CDR1 is SNHLY, CDR2 FYNNEI, per germline. CDR3 size: 15 residues. The complete variable domain, with remaining parts taken from reference TRBV2 and TRBJ2-5, reads EPEVTQTPSHQVTQMGQEVILRCVPISNHLYFYWYRQILGQKVEFLVSFYNNEISEKSEIFDDQFSVERPDGSNFTLKIRSTKLEDSAMYFCASSEGGGAEETQYFGPGTRLLVL.

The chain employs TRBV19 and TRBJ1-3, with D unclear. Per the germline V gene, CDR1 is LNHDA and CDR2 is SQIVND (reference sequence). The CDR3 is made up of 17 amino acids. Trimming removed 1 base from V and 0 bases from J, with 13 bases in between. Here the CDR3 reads CASSIGMRGSSGNTIYF. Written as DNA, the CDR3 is TGTGCCAGTAGTATAGGTATGCGGGGAAGCTCTGGAAACACCATATATTTT.

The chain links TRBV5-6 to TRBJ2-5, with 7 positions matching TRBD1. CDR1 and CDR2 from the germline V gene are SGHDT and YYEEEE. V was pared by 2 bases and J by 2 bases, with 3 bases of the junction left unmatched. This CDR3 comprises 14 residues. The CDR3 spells CASSLQGLQETQYF. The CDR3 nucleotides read TGTGCCAGCAGCTTACAGGGGCTTCAAGAGACCCAGTACTTC.

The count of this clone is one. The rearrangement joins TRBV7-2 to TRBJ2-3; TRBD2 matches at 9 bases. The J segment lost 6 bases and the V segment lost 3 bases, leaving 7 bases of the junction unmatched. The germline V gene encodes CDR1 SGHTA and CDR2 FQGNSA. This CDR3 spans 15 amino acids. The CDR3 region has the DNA TGTGCCAGCAGCTTCTTGCGGGGGGGCCGGGATACGCAGTATTTT. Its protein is CASSFLRGGRDTQYF.

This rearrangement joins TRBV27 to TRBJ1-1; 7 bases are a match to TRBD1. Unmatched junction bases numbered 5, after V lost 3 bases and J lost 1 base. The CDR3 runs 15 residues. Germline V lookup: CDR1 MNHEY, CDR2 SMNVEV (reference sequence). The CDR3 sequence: CASSLRTGGNTEAFF. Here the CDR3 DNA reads TGTGCCAGCAGTTTGCGGACAGGCGGGAACACTGAAGCTTTCTTT.

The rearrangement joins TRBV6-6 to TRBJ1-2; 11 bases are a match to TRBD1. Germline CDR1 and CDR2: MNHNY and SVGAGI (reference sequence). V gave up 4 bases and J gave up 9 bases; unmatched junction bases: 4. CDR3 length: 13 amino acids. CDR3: CASSSGQGVSYTF. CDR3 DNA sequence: TGTGCCAGCAGTTCGGGACAGGGGGTGAGCTACACCTTC.

The DNA for the CDR3 is TGTGCTAGCACTCCGGGACAATCTAACACAGATACGCAGTATTTT. This sequence encodes CASTPGQSNTDTQYF. The rearrangement uses TRBV12-5 and TRBJ2-3; TRBD1 is a possible D gene (6 bases). CDR1 is LGHNT and CDR2 is FRNRAP in the germline V gene. The V and J ends lost 9 bases and 2 bases respectively, with 18 bases between them. The CDR3 contains 15 residues.

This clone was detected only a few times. DNA for the CDR3: TGTGCCAGCAGCTTAGCAGGGGCGATCATGGGAAACACCATATATTTT. Its translation: CASSLAGAIMGNTIYF. The chain employs TRBV7-6 and TRBJ1-3; possible D gene TRBD1, 5 bases. Germline-derived CDR1 and CDR2 are SGHVS and FNYEAQ. This CDR3 comprises 16 residues. The ends were cut back, 0 bases at V and 4 bases at J, with 13 bases in the middle. Variable domain in full (rest from reference TRBV7-6 and TRBJ1-3): GAGVSQSPRYKVTKRGQDVALRCDPISGHVSLYWYRQALGQGPEFLTYFNYEAQQDKSGLPNDRFSAERPEGSISTLTIQRTEQRDSAMYRCASSLAGAIMGNTIYFGEGSWLTVV.

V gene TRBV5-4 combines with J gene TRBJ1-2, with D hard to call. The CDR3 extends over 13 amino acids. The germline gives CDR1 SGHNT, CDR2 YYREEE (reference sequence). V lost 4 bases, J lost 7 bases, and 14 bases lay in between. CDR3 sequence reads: CASSPPDGFGYTF. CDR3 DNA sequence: TGTGCCAGCAGCCCACCCGACGGGTTTGGCTACACCTTC.